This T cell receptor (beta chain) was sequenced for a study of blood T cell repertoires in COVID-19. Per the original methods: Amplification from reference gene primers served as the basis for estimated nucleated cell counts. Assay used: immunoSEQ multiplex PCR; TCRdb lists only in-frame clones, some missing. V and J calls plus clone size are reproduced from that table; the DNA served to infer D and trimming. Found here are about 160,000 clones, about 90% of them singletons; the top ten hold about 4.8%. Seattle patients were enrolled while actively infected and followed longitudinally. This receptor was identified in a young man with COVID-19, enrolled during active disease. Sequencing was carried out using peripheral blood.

The CDR3 DNA reads as TGTGCCAGCAGCCGGACTAGCGGGAGTGTACCCCACAATGAGCAGTTCTTC. Translating gives CASSRTSGSVPHNEQFF. The rearrangement links TRBV7-9 to TRBJ2-1; 13 bases are a match to TRBD2. After removal of 5 bases from V and 5 bases from J, the junction contained 9 bases not matched to a gene. There are 17 residues in the CDR3. Germline CDR1 and CDR2: SEHNR and FQNEAQ (reference sequence).